The 6 T cell receptor beta chains reported below all come from one sample, sequenced in a study of shared clonotypes between healthy human individuals. The table came from immunoSEQ multiplex PCR; TCRdb's copy has only in-frame clones and leaves some out. This sample yields 520,000 or so clones, of which less than 85% are seen a single time; approximately 13% belongs to the top ten. The sample comprised PBMCs. These receptors were obtained from a woman aged 40 to 50 in good health. Some clones in this sample may be carry-over from other donors' samples.

This clone was found many times. Other DNA sequences of this sample code for an identical CDR3. V is TRBV5-4 and J is TRBJ1-2; no reliable D call. Trimming removed 0 bases at V and 4 bases at J, with 10 bases between. This CDR3 comprises 14 residues. Germline assignment: CDR1 SGHNT and CDR2 YYREEE (reference sequence). The DNA for the CDR3 is TGTGCCAGCAGCTTGGATCGGGGTAGCTATGGCTACACCTTC. Protein: CASSLDRGSYGYTF.

This clone occurred a few times. This chain joins TRBV11-2 and TRBJ2-5, with TRBD1 as a possible D gene (5 bases). Trimming cost V 5 bases and J 2 bases, with 15 bases left between them. CDR1 and CDR2 (germline): SGHAT, FQNNGV. There are 15 residues in the CDR3. As DNA, the CDR3 is TGTGCCAGCAGCCAGGGCGGAACAGGACAAGAGACCCAGTACTTC. Translating it yields CASSQGGTGQETQYF.

The chain uses TRBV6-1 and TRBJ1-4; D uncertain. Germline loops: CDR1 MNHNS, CDR2 SASEGT. This CDR3 comprises 13 residues. V lost 8 bases and J lost 5, with 12 bases in between. DNA of the CDR3: TGTGCCAGCGGGTTGCTACTAAATGAAAAACTGTTTTTT. It encodes CASGLLLNEKLFF.

This sequence joins TRBV2 and TRBJ2-1; 8 bases agree with TRBD1. The CDR3 runs 12 residues. CDR1 is SNHLY and CDR2 is FYNNEI in the germline V gene. V trimming: 6 bases; J trimming: 8 bases; junction bases outside the gene matches: 3. CDR3 coding DNA: TGTGCCAGCAGAGGACAGGGCCATGAGCAGTTCTTC. This codes for CASRGQGHEQFF.

J is TRBJ2-1 and V is TRBV25-1, with D unresolved. This CDR3 has 15 amino acids. Per germline, CDR1 MGHDK and CDR2 SYGVNS. Trimming stripped 0 bases from V and 2 bases from J, with 8 bases between. The DNA of the CDR3 is TGTGCCAGCAGTGAATATACAGCGACCTACAATGAGCAGTTCTTC. Translation: CASSEYTATYNEQFF.

The chain recombines TRBV28 with TRBJ2-7; 8 nucleotides line up with TRBD1. After removal of 2 bases from V and 3 bases from J, the junction contained 9 bases not matched to a gene. The CDR3 length is 16 residues. The germline CDR1 and CDR2 sequences are MDHEN and SYDVKM. The CDR3 loop is CASSLLDGTGHYEQYF. CDR3 in DNA: TGTGCCAGCAGTTTACTTGACGGGACAGGCCACTACGAGCAGTACTTC. Full variable domain (remainder filled in from reference TRBV28 and TRBJ2-7): DVKVTQSSRYLVKRTGEKVFLECVQDMDHENMFWYRQDPGLGLRLIYFSYDVKMKEKGDIPEGYSVSREKKERFSLILESASTNQTSMYLCASSLLDGTGHYEQYFGPGTRLTVT.